The table lists the clone carrying this T cell receptor beta chain with many counts. The entry originates in a study of neurological immune-mediated disorders. CDR3 length equals 15 residues. Germline-derived CDR1 and CDR2 are SGHVS and FQNEAQ. V was pared by 2 bases and J by 4 bases, with 11 bases between. TCRdb re-analysed the 5' RACE reads in MiXCR, keeping a single row per CDR3 protein. Counted here are some 60,000 distinct CDR3 sequences, more than 4% occurring once; the ten biggest clones make up 3.4%. This chain joins TRBV7-8 and TRBJ2-2; the D gene could be TRBD1 or TRBD2 (6 bases each). The sequenced sample consisted of PBMCs. This sequence originates from a woman aged 45-59 years with multiple sclerosis. CDR3 DNA sequence: TGTGCCAGCAGCTTAAAGGAGGGGGGCACCGGGGAGCTGTTTTTT. It is translated as CASSLKEGGTGELFF. The whole variable domain, filled in from reference TRBV7-8 and TRBJ2-2, reads GAGVSQSPRYKVAKRGQDVALRCDPISGHVSLFWYQQALGQGPEFLTYFQNEAQLDKSGLPSDRFFAERPEGSVSTLKIQRTQQEDSAVYLCASSLKEGGTGELFFGEGSRLTVL.